This passage covers 26 T cell receptor beta chains from one sample sequenced in a study of early T cells in non-severe SARS-CoV-2 infection. TCRdb redid the calling of the 5' RACE reads with MiXCR, one entry per CDR3 protein. Among about 35,000 distinct CDR3 sequences listed, approximately 6% were seen once. Sequences were derived from whole blood, sampled at baseline. Source of these receptors: an adult who was a healthcare worker with PCR-confirmed SARS-CoV-2 infection or an uninfected control (not recorded which).

This clonotype was detected only a few times. The rearrangement links TRBV6-5 to TRBJ2-6, with D perhaps being TRBD1 or TRBD2 (5 bases each). Trimming pared 2 bases from V and 0 bases from J, leaving 8 bases between. The germline CDR1 and CDR2 sequences are MNHEY and SVGAGI. The length of the CDR3 is 16 residues. The CDR3 here is CASSYDGGSGANVLTF. Here the CDR3 DNA reads TGTGCCAGCAGTTACGATGGGGGCTCTGGGGCCAACGTCCTGACTTTC.

This clonotype appeared many times. The chain links TRBV9 to TRBJ1-1; no definite D call. The length of the CDR3 is 16 residues. Germline loops: CDR1 SGDLS, CDR2 YYNGEE. V lost 0 bases to trimming and J lost 5 bases, with 17 bases between them. The CDR3 loop reads CASSVGRWKQPTEAFF. DNA of the CDR3: TGTGCCAGCAGCGTAGGTCGGTGGAAGCAACCTACTGAAGCTTTCTTT.

The chain joins TRBV18 to TRBJ2-1; no clear D. CDR1 KGHSH and CDR2 LQKENI come from the germline V gene. V lost 6 bases, J lost 8 bases, and 11 bases lay in between. CDR3 length equals 12 residues. This CDR3 is CASSGLMDEQFF. CDR3 DNA: TGTGCCAGCTCGGGCCTTATGGATGAGCAGTTCTTC.

The chain joins TRBV12-3 or TRBV12-4 to TRBJ2-3; D may match TRBD1 or TRBD2 (5 bases each). Between the trimmed V and J ends, which lost 6 bases and 2 bases, there was a span of 15 bases. The CDR3 runs 15 residues. This CDR3 reads CASSSGPRDTDTQYF. The CDR3 DNA follows: TGTGCCAGCAGCTCGGGACCCCGGGACACAGATACGCAGTATTTT.

The V gene is TRBV27, the J gene TRBJ2-7; TRBD1 might be the D (6 bases). CDR1 is MNHEY and CDR2 is SMNVEV in the germline V gene (reference sequence). This CDR3 comprises 13 residues. Trimming cost V 6 bases and J 7 bases, with 16 bases left between them. The CDR3 spells CASSRGRGGEQYF. DNA of the CDR3: TGTGCCAGCAGCCGGGGCAGGGGTGGAGAGCAGTACTTC.

The table lists this clonotype with many counts. The chain recombines TRBV29-1 with TRBJ1-3; possible D gene TRBD1, 6 bases. Germline loops: CDR1 SQVTM, CDR2 ANQGSEA. Deletions cut 6 bases from V and 0 bases from J, with 12 bases between. The CDR3 spans 14 residues. The CDR3 DNA reads TGCAGCGTGGGGGGGCCGAACTCTGGAAACACCATATATTTT. The encoded protein is CSVGGPNSGNTIYF.

This clonotype was observed many times. CDR3 protein: CATSDLTGQDTGELFF. CDR3 sequence (DNA): TGTGCCACCAGTGACTTGACCGGGCAGGACACCGGGGAGCTGTTTTTT. The V call is TRBV24-1, the J call TRBJ2-2; D not certain. The CDR3 extends over 16 amino acids. Germline V gene lookup returns CDR1 KGHDR and CDR2 SFDVKD. With 4 bases removed from V and 3 bases from J, the gap between germline ends came to 14 bases.

Details on this clonotype: A much more abundant neighbour one base away suggests this may be a read error. The chain employs TRBV7-9 and TRBJ2-7; possibly TRBD1 for D (5 bases). The CDR3 is made up of 15 amino acids. The V and J ends lost 4 bases and 7 bases respectively, with 20 bases between them. Germline-derived CDR1 and CDR2 are SEHNR and FQNEAQ (reference sequence). DNA for the CDR3: TGTGCCAGCAGCTCCCACCCACAGGTCTTCTGGGAGCAGTACTTC. Amino acid sequence: CASSSHPQVFWEQYF.

This clonotype was seen ten or more times. The rearrangement links TRBV5-4 to TRBJ2-1, with 8 bases lining up with TRBD2. This CDR3 is 15 amino acids long. The V gene's germline CDR1 is SGHNT and CDR2 YYREEE (reference sequence). Trimming removed 7 bases from V and 8 bases from J; junction bases left unmatched: 14. CDR3 residues: CASSSGTRVWDEQFF. CDR3 sequence (DNA): TGTGCCAGCTCTTCCGGGACTAGGGTCTGGGATGAGCAGTTCTTC.

This clonotype was seen repeatedly, ten times or more. This sequence joins TRBV20-1 and TRBJ2-1, with 8 bases aligning to TRBD2. The CDR3 totals 14 residues. Per the germline V gene, CDR1 is DFQATT and CDR2 is SNEGSKA (reference sequence). The junction had 4 bases not matched to a gene; V was cut back by 2 bases and J by 4 bases. DNA of the CDR3: TGCAGTGCTAGAACCCAGCGGGAGTACAATGAGCAGTTCTTC. It codes for CSARTQREYNEQFF.

In its sample, this clonotype was seen many times. The genes are TRBV3-1 and TRBJ2-1, with 8 bases lining up with TRBD1. Trimming at V came to 4 bases and at J to 7 bases, leaving 9 bases not matched to a gene. The CDR3 loop spans 15 amino acids. The germline CDR1 and CDR2 sequences are LGHDT and YNNKEL (reference sequence). CDR3 in DNA: TGTGCCAGCAGCCTCTCGGACAGGGAAGGGAATGAGCAGTTCTTC. Encoded protein: CASSLSDREGNEQFF.

This clonotype was recorded many times. The genes are TRBV10-2 and TRBJ2-2; no clear D gene. Germline V gene sequence: CDR1 WSHSY, CDR2 SAAADI. The CDR3 has 10 residues. With 7 bases removed from V and 7 bases from J, the gap between germline ends came to 4 bases. This CDR3 reads CASNGGELFF. Here the CDR3 DNA reads TGCGCCAGCAATGGCGGGGAGCTGTTTTTT.

This clonotype was detected ten times or more. The V call is TRBV27, the J call TRBJ1-2; D ambiguous. The CDR3 runs 14 residues. In germline, CDR1 is MNHEY, CDR2 SMNVEV (reference sequence). V lost 3 bases and J 4 bases, leaving 12 bases between the germline ends. The CDR3 DNA sequence: TGTGCCAGCAGTTTTACCTCTCAACTCTATGGCTACACCTTC. Protein product: CASSFTSQLYGYTF.

This clonotype was seen many times. V usage is TRBV11-2 and J usage is TRBJ1-1, with 8 bases aligning to TRBD1. V trimming: 4 bases; J trimming: 7 bases; junction bases outside the gene matches: 8. The CDR3 is 14 amino acids. The V gene's germline CDR1 is SGHAT and CDR2 FQNNGV. CDR3 loop: CASSSRGLIIEAFF. In DNA, the CDR3 is TGTGCCAGCAGCTCCAGGGGGCTAATCATTGAAGCTTTCTTT.

This clonotype was seen at least ten times. V and J are TRBV18 and TRBJ2-7, with 10 positions matching TRBD2. After removal of 7 bases from V and 2 bases from J, the junction contained 8 bases not matched to a gene. The germline V gene encodes CDR1 KGHSH and CDR2 LQKENI. CDR3 length: 15 amino acids. Written as DNA, the CDR3 is TGTGCCAGCTTCCCCGGGACTAGCGTCCCCTACGAGCAGTACTTC. Its protein product is CASFPGTSVPYEQYF.

This clonotype has at least ten counts. J is TRBJ2-7 and V is TRBV5-1, with D possibly TRBD1 on 5 matching bases. CDR1 and CDR2 from the germline V gene are SGHRS and YFSETQ. V was clipped by 4 bases and J by 3 bases, with 17 bases between them. The CDR3 has 15 residues. In nucleotides, the CDR3 is TGCGCCAGCAGCCCTGGGTCAGGGTATGGCTACGAGCAGTACTTC. The encoded protein is CASSPGSGYGYEQYF.

This clonotype has a count of ten or more. This chain uses TRBV7-2 with TRBJ1-3; D uncertain. Germline V gene data show CDR1 as SGHTA and CDR2 as FQGNSA. V gave up 3 bases and J gave up 0 bases, with 9 bases separating them. This CDR3 contains 15 residues. CDR3 sequence: CASSLTRDSGNTIYF. The CDR3 DNA reads TGTGCCAGCAGCTTGACACGGGACTCTGGAAACACCATATATTTT.

In this sample, this clonotype turned up many times. V is TRBV29-1 and J is TRBJ2-7, with 14 positions matching TRBD2. The CDR3 sequence is 16 residues long. Trimming cost V 6 bases and J 1 base; bases outside gene matches: 8. CDR1 SQVTM and CDR2 ANQGSEA come from the germline V gene. CDR3 region: CSVNRLAGGLSYEQYF. In DNA form, the CDR3 reads TGCAGCGTCAACCGACTAGCGGGAGGGCTATCCTACGAGCAGTACTTC.

This clonotype came up many times. This chain uses TRBV4-3 with TRBJ1-1; D unclear. The CDR3 is 13 amino acids. From germline, CDR1 is LGHNA and CDR2 YSLEER. Trimming left V 4 bases short and J 6 bases short, with 12 bases between. The CDR3 protein is CASSLRTASEAFF. The DNA for the CDR3 is TGCGCCAGCAGCCTGCGGACGGCTTCTGAAGCTTTCTTT.

This clonotype has at least ten counts. The chain uses TRBV18 and TRBJ1-1, with 8 bases lining up with TRBD1. This CDR3 has 19 residues. Per the germline V gene, CDR1 is KGHSH and CDR2 is LQKENI. Trimming took 1 base from V and 1 from J; bases not matched to a gene: 14. The CDR3 sequence is CASSPQWGRQGLPNTEAFF. As DNA, the CDR3 is TGTGCCAGCTCACCACAATGGGGCCGACAGGGGCTACCGAACACTGAAGCTTTCTTT. The full variable domain, its missing parts supplied by reference TRBV18 and TRBJ1-1, is NAGVMQNPRHLVRRRGQEARLRCSPMKGHSHVYWYRQLPEEGLKFMVYLQKENIIDESGMPKERFSAEFPKEGPSILRIQQVVRGDSAAYFCASSPQWGRQGLPNTEAFFGQGTRLTVV.

There are many counts of this clonotype. CDR3 DNA sequence: TGTGCCAGCAGTCCGCTAGCGGGGGACCTCCAAGAGACCCAGTACTTC. It yields the protein CASSPLAGDLQETQYF. The V gene is TRBV6-2 or TRBV6-3, the J gene TRBJ2-5; 10 nucleotides align to TRBD2. The length of the CDR3 is 16 residues. CDR1 and CDR2 from the germline V gene are MNHEY and SVGEGT. The J segment lost 1 base and the V segment lost 5 bases, leaving 7 bases of the junction unmatched.

This clonotype was detected many times. The chain is built from TRBV5-6 and TRBJ2-1; 10 bases fit TRBD1. This CDR3 spans 15 amino acids. V trimming: 3 bases; J trimming: 7 bases; junction bases outside the gene matches: 7. Germline-derived CDR1 and CDR2 are SGHDT and YYEEEE. CDR3 loop: CASSSPGQGINEQFF. CDR3 DNA sequence: TGTGCCAGCAGCTCTCCGGGACAGGGGATTAATGAGCAGTTCTTC.

A remark on this clonotype: In this CDR3 the conserved last residue, phenylalanine or tryptophan, is missing, so a read error is likely. V and J are TRBV27 and TRBJ2-7, with D tentatively TRBD2 (5 bases). The CDR3 covers 11 residues. Germline values: CDR1 MNHEY, CDR2 SMNVEV (reference sequence). Deletions cut 9 bases from V and 3 bases from J, with 9 bases between. CDR3 nucleotides: TGTGCCAGTTCCCGGGGCTACGAGCAGTACTTA. It translates to CASSRGYEQYL.

In its sample, this clonotype was seen many times. The chain has TRBV6-5 and TRBJ2-1; no clear D. The V end was cut by 2 bases, the J end by 8 bases, with 10 bases between. Germline V gene data show CDR1 as MNHEY and CDR2 as SVGAGI. The length of the CDR3 is 13 residues. The CDR3 is CASSYGLVDEQFF. CDR3 sequence (DNA): TGTGCCAGCAGTTACGGGCTAGTCGATGAGCAGTTCTTC.

This clonotype was picked up many times. V gene TRBV2 combines with J gene TRBJ2-7; unclear D gene. The V end lost 5 bases, the J end lost 3 bases, and 5 bases lay between the germline ends. This CDR3 spans 11 amino acids. Germline CDR1 reads SNHLY; CDR2 reads FYNNEI. DNA for the CDR3: TGTGCCAGCAGTCCCGTCTACGAGCAGTACTTC. Its protein product is CASSPVYEQYF.

A few counts support this clonotype. The genes are TRBV20-1 and TRBJ2-4, with D possibly matching TRBD2 (5 bases). The CDR3 runs 16 residues. The germline CDR1 and CDR2 sequences are DFQATT and SNEGSKA (reference sequence). With 1 base removed from V and 7 bases from J, the gap between germline ends came to 20 bases. CDR3 coding DNA: TGCAGTGCTAGAGTCGGCGGAGGAGGTTTCGTGAACATTCAGTACTTC. Translating gives CSARVGGGGFVNIQYF.